Listed below are T cell receptor beta chains from one sample, sequenced in a study of shared clonotypes between healthy human individuals. TCRdb's table, derived via immunoSEQ multiplex PCR, lists solely in-frame clones and lacks some. The sample has some 1,600,000 clones; approximately 98% are singletons. The sequenced sample consisted of naive CD4+ T cells sorted from blood. The receptors originated from a man younger than 40 in good health. Both conserved end residues are part of each CDR3. A D gene is named only where the DNA matches it firmly.

D	V	CDR3
.	TRBV25-1	CASSEWAETDTQYF
TRBD1	TRBV28	CASSDFTGGDGNTIYF
TRBD2	TRBV5-5	CASSLLAGGVEQYF
.	TRBV5-4	CASSGTRYNEQFF
.	TRBV5-1	CATRTTPYNEQFF
.	TRBV5-1	CASREPTDTQYF
TRBD1	TRBV28	CASNQQGVGEQYF
TRBD2	TRBV9	CASSVVAGGQDTQYF
.	TRBV18	CASSPSDETQYF
.	TRBV7-9	CASSLASSRETQYF